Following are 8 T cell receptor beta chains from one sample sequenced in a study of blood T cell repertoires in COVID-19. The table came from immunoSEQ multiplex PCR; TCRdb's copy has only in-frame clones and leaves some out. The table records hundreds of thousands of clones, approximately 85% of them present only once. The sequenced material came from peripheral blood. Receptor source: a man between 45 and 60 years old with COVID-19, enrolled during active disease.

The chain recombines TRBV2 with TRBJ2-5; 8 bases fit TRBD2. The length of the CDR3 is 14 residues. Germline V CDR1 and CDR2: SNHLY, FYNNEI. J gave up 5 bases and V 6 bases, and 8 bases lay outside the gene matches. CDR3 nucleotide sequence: TGTGCCAGCAGCAGAGGACTAGCTTGGGAGACCCAGTACTTC. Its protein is CASSRGLAWETQYF.

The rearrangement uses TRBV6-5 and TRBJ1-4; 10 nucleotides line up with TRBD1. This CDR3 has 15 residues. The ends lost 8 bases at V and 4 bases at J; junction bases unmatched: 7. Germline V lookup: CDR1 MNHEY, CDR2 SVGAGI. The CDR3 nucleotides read TGTGCCAGCGAGACAGGGGGCGCTGGTAATGAAAAACTGTTTTTT. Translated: CASETGGAGNEKLFF.

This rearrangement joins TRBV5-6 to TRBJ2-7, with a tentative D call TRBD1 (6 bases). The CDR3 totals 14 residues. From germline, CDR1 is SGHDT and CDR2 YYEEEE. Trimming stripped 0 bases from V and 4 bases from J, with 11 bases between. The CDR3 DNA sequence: TGTGCCAGCAGCTTGGCCGCAGGGGCTTACGAGCAGTACTTC. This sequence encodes CASSLAAGAYEQYF.

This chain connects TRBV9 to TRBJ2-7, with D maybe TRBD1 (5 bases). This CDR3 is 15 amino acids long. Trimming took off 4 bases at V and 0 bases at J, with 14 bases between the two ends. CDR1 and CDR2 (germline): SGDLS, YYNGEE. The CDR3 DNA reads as TGTGCCAGCAGCCAACAGGCCGCACCCTCCTACGAGCAGTACTTC. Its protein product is CASSQQAAPSYEQYF.

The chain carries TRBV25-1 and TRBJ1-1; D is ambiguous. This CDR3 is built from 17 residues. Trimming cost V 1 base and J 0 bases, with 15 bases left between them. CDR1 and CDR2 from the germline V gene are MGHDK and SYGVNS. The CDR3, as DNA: TGTGCCAGCAGTGAATTATCCGGGGTATCCATGAACACTGAAGCTTTCTTT. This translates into CASSELSGVSMNTEAFF. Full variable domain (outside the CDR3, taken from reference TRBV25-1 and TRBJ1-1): EADIYQTPRYLVIGTGKKITLECSQTMGHDKMYWYQQDPGMELHLIHYSYGVNSTEKGDLSSESTVSRIRTEHFPLTLESARPSHTSQYLCASSELSGVSMNTEAFFGQGTRLTVV.

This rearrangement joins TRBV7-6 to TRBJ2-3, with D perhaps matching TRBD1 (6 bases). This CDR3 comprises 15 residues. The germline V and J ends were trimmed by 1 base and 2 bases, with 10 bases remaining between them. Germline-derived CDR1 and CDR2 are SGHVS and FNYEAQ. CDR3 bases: TGTGCCAGCAGCTTAGTCACAGGGACCACAGATACGCAGTATTTT. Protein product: CASSLVTGTTDTQYF.

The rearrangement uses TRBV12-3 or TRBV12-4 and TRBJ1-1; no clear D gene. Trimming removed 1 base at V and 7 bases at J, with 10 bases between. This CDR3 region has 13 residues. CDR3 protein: CASSLGGGLEAFF. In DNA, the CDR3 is TGTGCCAGCAGTTTAGGCGGAGGCCTTGAAGCTTTCTTT.

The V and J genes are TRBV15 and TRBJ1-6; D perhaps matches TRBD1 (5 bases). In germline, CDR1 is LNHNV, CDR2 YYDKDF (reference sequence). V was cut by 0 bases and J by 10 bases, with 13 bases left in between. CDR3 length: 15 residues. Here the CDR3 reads CATSRDRVLGSPLHF. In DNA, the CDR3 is TGTGCCACCAGCAGAGACAGGGTCCTGGGGTCACCCCTCCACTTT. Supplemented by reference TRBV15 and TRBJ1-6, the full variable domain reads DAMVIQNPRYQVTQFGKPVTLSCSQTLNHNVMYWYQQKSSQAPKLLFHYYDKDFNNEADTPDNFQSRRPNTSFCFLDIRSPGLGDTAMYLCATSRDRVLGSPLHFGNGTRLTVT.